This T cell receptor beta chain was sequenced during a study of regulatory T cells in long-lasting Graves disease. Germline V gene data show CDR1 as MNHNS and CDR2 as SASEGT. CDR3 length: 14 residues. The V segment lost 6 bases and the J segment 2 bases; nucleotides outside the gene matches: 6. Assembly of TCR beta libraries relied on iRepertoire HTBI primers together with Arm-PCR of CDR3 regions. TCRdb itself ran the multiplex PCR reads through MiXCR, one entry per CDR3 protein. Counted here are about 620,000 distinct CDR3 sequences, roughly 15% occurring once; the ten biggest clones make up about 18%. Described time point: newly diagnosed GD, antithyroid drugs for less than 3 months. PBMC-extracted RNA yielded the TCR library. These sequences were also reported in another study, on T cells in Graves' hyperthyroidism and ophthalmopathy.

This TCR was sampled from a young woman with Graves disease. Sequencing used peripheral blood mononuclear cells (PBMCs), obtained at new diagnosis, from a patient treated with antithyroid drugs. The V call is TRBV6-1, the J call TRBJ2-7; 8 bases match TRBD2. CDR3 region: CASRDFSGAYEQYF. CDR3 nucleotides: TGTGCCAGCAGAGACTTTAGCGGGGCCTACGAGCAGTACTTC.